What follows is one T cell receptor beta chain and its context. This may come from a read error, since a much larger clone is one base off. TCRdb re-called the 5' RACE reads with MiXCR, one entry per CDR3 protein. This sample carries fewer than 40,000 distinct CDR3 sequences, approximately 7.5% of them seen once, and the ten largest clones take approximately 30%. The sample comes from a study of spatial heterogeneity in lung cancer. The CDR3 is 13 amino acids. V dropped 0 bases and J dropped 15 bases, with 14 bases sitting between them. Germline V CDR1 and CDR2: SGHDN, FVKESK. Time point: sample taken at primary tumor resection. Whole RNA, which was extracted from tumor, nontumor lung tissue or frozen PBMC, was sequenced without any cell sorting.

The receptor comes from a male donor with early-stage non-small cell lung cancer. The sample consisted of PBMCs, taken at surgery. The V gene is TRBV14, the J gene TRBJ1-4, with D possibly TRBD1 on 5 matching bases. The CDR3 loop is CASSQDRDRPMFF. The CDR3 DNA follows: TGTGCCAGCAGCCAAGACAGAGACAGACCGATGTTTTTT.